This T cell receptor beta chain was identified during a study of cytomegalovirus exposure and HLA in healthy donors. The CDR3 consists of 15 residues. CDR1 and CDR2 (germline): MNHNS, SASEGT. Trimming took 8 bases from V and 5 from J; bases not matched to a gene: 14. PCR amplification relied on 60 Vbeta primers (plus 13 Jbeta primers). Assay: immunoSEQ multiplex PCR; the TCRdb copy retains only in-frame clones and omits some. The table records about 90,000 clones, 70% to 90% of them present only once. The V and J genes are TRBV6-1 and TRBJ2-7; 8 bases are a match to TRBD1. This TCR derives from a man aged 18 to 29 in good health and CMV-seronegative. Sequenced sample: PBMCs. CDR3 nucleotide sequence: TGTGCCAGCCAACATCCAGGGACAGGCGGGAACGAGCAGTACTTC. Translation: CASQHPGTGGNEQYF.